The rows below give T cell receptor beta chains drawn from one sample of a study of blood T cell repertoires in COVID-19. TCRdb's table, derived via immunoSEQ multiplex PCR, lists solely in-frame clones and lacks some. The data contain approximately 230,000 clones, roughly 84% of them singletons. The material sequenced was peripheral blood. The receptors stem from a woman between 40 and 50 years old who had recovered from COVID-19. Each CDR3 is given with its conserved first and last residue. Each record gives: clone size, J gene, D gene, V gene, CDR3 protein, CDR3 DNA. The D gene is left open where the match is weak. Clone sizes are given selectively: once, few, many, or a class where the clone is expanded.

clone_size: .; j_call: TRBJ2-7; d_call: TRBD1; v_call: TRBV7-2; cdr3_aa: CASSIRTGRGEQYF; cdr3_nt: TGTGCCAGCAGCATAAGGACAGGGCGGGGCGAGCAGTACTTC
clone_size: .; j_call: TRBJ2-7; d_call: TRBD2; v_call: TRBV7-3; cdr3_aa: CASSLGAGDPQF; cdr3_nt: TGTGCCAGCAGCTTAGGGGCGGGAGACCCCCAATTC
clone_size: few; j_call: TRBJ2-2; d_call: .; v_call: TRBV3-1/TRBV3-2; cdr3_aa: CASSQEQPNTGELFF; cdr3_nt: TGTGCCAGCAGCCAAGAACAGCCAAACACCGGGGAGCTGTTTTTT
clone_size: .; j_call: TRBJ1-1; d_call: TRBD1; v_call: TRBV29-1; cdr3_aa: CSVDRGNTEAFF; cdr3_nt: TGCAGCGTGGACAGGGGGAACACTGAAGCTTTCTTT
clone_size: .; j_call: TRBJ2-3; d_call: .; v_call: TRBV12-3/TRBV12-4; cdr3_aa: CASRAGTDTQYF; cdr3_nt: TGTGCCAGCCGAGCCGGGACAGATACGCAGTATTTT
clone_size: .; j_call: TRBJ1-5; d_call: .; v_call: TRBV12-3/TRBV12-4; cdr3_aa: CASSFGGGQPQHF; cdr3_nt: TGTGCCAGCAGTTTCGGGGGGGGCCAGCCCCAGCATTTT
clone_size: .; j_call: TRBJ1-2; d_call: TRBD1; v_call: TRBV30; cdr3_aa: CAWKLGQGVRGYTF; cdr3_nt: TGTGCCTGGAAGCTAGGACAGGGGGTTCGTGGCTACACCTTC
clone_size: .; j_call: TRBJ1-2; d_call: .; v_call: TRBV7-2; cdr3_aa: CASSLGGRANYGYTF; cdr3_nt: TGTGCCAGCAGCTTAGGCGGGCGAGCTAACTATGGCTACACCTTC
clone_size: .; j_call: TRBJ1-4; d_call: .; v_call: TRBV9; cdr3_aa: CASSQSMLATNEKLFF; cdr3_nt: TGTGCCAGCAGCCAAAGCATGCTAGCAACTAATGAAAAACTGTTTTTT
clone_size: .; j_call: TRBJ1-2; d_call: .; v_call: TRBV25-1; cdr3_aa: CASSEQGRVYGYTF; cdr3_nt: TGTGCCAGCAGTGAGCAGGGAAGGGTCTATGGCTACACCTTC
clone_size: .; j_call: TRBJ1-5; d_call: .; v_call: TRBV7-8; cdr3_aa: CASSGGHPSNQPQHF; cdr3_nt: TGTGCCAGCAGCGGGGGACATCCGAGCAATCAGCCCCAGCATTTT
clone_size: .; j_call: TRBJ2-7; d_call: TRBD1; v_call: TRBV2; cdr3_aa: CASSERPHDRGRYEQYF; cdr3_nt: TGTGCCAGCAGTGAAAGGCCCCACGACAGGGGCCGCTACGAGCAGTACTTC
clone_size: .; j_call: TRBJ1-1; d_call: TRBD1; v_call: TRBV7-8; cdr3_aa: CASSTEGTGIEENTEAFF; cdr3_nt: TGTGCCAGCAGCACAGAGGGGACAGGGATTGAGGAGAACACTGAAGCTTTCTTT
clone_size: .; j_call: TRBJ1-2; d_call: TRBD1; v_call: TRBV6-4; cdr3_aa: CASSAGTGGAYGYTF; cdr3_nt: TGTGCCAGCAGTGCCGGGACAGGGGGCGCCTATGGCTACACCTTC
clone_size: .; j_call: TRBJ2-3; d_call: .; v_call: TRBV7-9; cdr3_aa: CASSFTRDTTFSTDTQYF; cdr3_nt: TGTGCCAGCAGCTTCACCCGGGACACTACCTTTAGCACAGATACGCAGTATTTT
clone_size: .; j_call: TRBJ1-2; d_call: .; v_call: TRBV14; cdr3_aa: CASSQTGPRRYGYTF; cdr3_nt: TGTGCCAGCAGCCAAACAGGGCCCAGACGGTATGGCTACACCTTC
clone_size: .; j_call: TRBJ2-2; d_call: TRBD1; v_call: TRBV2; cdr3_aa: CASWTGELRGGELFF; cdr3_nt: TGTGCCAGCTGGACAGGGGAATTGAGGGGCGGGGAGCTGTTTTTT
clone_size: .; j_call: TRBJ2-2; d_call: TRBD2; v_call: TRBV11-3; cdr3_aa: CASSFIAGGPGELFF; cdr3_nt: TGTGCCAGCAGCTTTATAGCGGGAGGACCCGGGGAGCTGTTTTTT
clone_size: .; j_call: TRBJ1-1; d_call: TRBD1; v_call: TRBV6-6; cdr3_aa: CASSHRGRGPSNTEAFF; cdr3_nt: TGTGCCAGCAGTCACAGGGGGCGCGGGCCCTCGAACACTGAAGCTTTCTTT
clone_size: .; j_call: TRBJ1-4; d_call: .; v_call: TRBV28; cdr3_aa: CASTGPGSNEKLFF; cdr3_nt: TGTGCCAGCACCGGTCCGGGGAGTAATGAAAAACTGTTTTTT
clone_size: .; j_call: TRBJ2-3; d_call: TRBD1; v_call: TRBV7-2; cdr3_aa: CASSQNRGPTDTQYF; cdr3_nt: TGTGCCAGCAGCCAAAACAGGGGGCCCACAGATACGCAGTATTTT
clone_size: .; j_call: TRBJ1-3; d_call: TRBD1; v_call: TRBV11-3; cdr3_aa: CASSFENRGARNTIYF; cdr3_nt: TGTGCCAGCAGCTTCGAAAACAGGGGGGCTAGAAACACCATATATTTT
clone_size: .; j_call: TRBJ2-6; d_call: TRBD1; v_call: TRBV12-5; cdr3_aa: CASGLGQGAGANVLTF; cdr3_nt: TGTGCTAGTGGTTTGGGACAGGGAGCTGGGGCCAACGTCCTGACTTTC
clone_size: .; j_call: TRBJ1-1; d_call: TRBD1; v_call: TRBV7-2; cdr3_aa: CASSLVGQGGTTEAFF; cdr3_nt: TGTGCCAGCAGCTTAGTGGGACAGGGTGGGACCACTGAAGCTTTCTTT
clone_size: once; j_call: TRBJ1-2; d_call: .; v_call: TRBV12-3/TRBV12-4; cdr3_aa: CASSLQGRNGYTF; cdr3_nt: TGTGCCAGCAGCCTACAGGGTCGCAATGGCTACACCTTC
clone_size: .; j_call: TRBJ1-5; d_call: .; v_call: TRBV9; cdr3_aa: CASIFGQCNQPQHF; cdr3_nt: TGTGCCAGCATTTTCGGACAGTGCAATCAGCCCCAGCATTTT
clone_size: once; j_call: TRBJ1-1; d_call: TRBD1; v_call: TRBV19; cdr3_aa: CASSSSTGGEAFF; cdr3_nt: TGTGCCAGTTCTTCCTCTACAGGGGGAGAAGCTTTCTTT
clone_size: .; j_call: TRBJ2-7; d_call: TRBD1; v_call: TRBV5-6; cdr3_aa: CASSTGQGHRFYEQYF; cdr3_nt: TGTGCCAGCAGCACCGGACAGGGCCACAGGTTCTACGAGCAGTACTTC
clone_size: once; j_call: TRBJ2-1; d_call: .; v_call: TRBV2; cdr3_aa: CASSLRGASLSYNEQFF; cdr3_nt: TGTGCCAGCAGCCTAAGAGGAGCATCCCTCTCCTACAATGAGCAGTTCTTC
clone_size: .; j_call: TRBJ2-5; d_call: TRBD2; v_call: TRBV6-2/TRBV6-3; cdr3_aa: CASSTPSPRLAGVSQETQYF; cdr3_nt: TGTGCCAGCAGCACCCCTTCCCCCCGACTAGCGGGAGTAAGCCAAGAGACCCAGTACTTC
clone_size: .; j_call: TRBJ1-2; d_call: .; v_call: TRBV28; cdr3_aa: CASSLMGGFNYGYTF; cdr3_nt: TGTGCCAGCAGTTTAATGGGGGGGTTCAACTATGGCTACACCTTC
clone_size: .; j_call: TRBJ1-5; d_call: TRBD1; v_call: TRBV15; cdr3_aa: CATSTLTGLRQPQHF; cdr3_nt: TGTGCCACCAGCACATTGACAGGGCTCCGGCAGCCCCAGCATTTT
clone_size: once; j_call: TRBJ2-3; d_call: .; v_call: TRBV19; cdr3_aa: CASSIDREDTQYF; cdr3_nt: TGTGCCAGTAGTATAGATCGCGAGGATACGCAGTATTTT
clone_size: few; j_call: TRBJ1-6; d_call: .; v_call: TRBV7-3; cdr3_aa: CASSDLGSPLHF; cdr3_nt: TGTGCCAGCAGCGACCTAGGTTCACCCCTCCACTTT
clone_size: .; j_call: TRBJ2-7; d_call: .; v_call: TRBV15; cdr3_aa: CATSARQRSYEQYF; cdr3_nt: TGTGCCACCAGCGCCCGACAGCGTTCCTACGAGCAGTACTTC
clone_size: .; j_call: TRBJ2-3; d_call: .; v_call: TRBV19; cdr3_aa: CASSRPRDSSTDTQYF; cdr3_nt: TGTGCCAGTAGCCGCCCCCGGGACTCATCCACAGATACGCAGTATTTT
clone_size: once; j_call: TRBJ2-5; d_call: TRBD2; v_call: TRBV9; cdr3_aa: CASSVQGGVETQYF; cdr3_nt: TGTGCCAGCAGCGTGCAGGGAGGGGTAGAGACCCAGTACTTC
clone_size: .; j_call: TRBJ1-2; d_call: .; v_call: TRBV7-2; cdr3_aa: CASSSAGSYGYTF; cdr3_nt: TGTGCCAGCAGCTCCGCAGGCTCGTATGGCTACACCTTC
clone_size: .; j_call: TRBJ2-2; d_call: TRBD1; v_call: TRBV13; cdr3_aa: CASSLRDRRNTGELFF; cdr3_nt: TGTGCCAGCAGCTTACGGGACAGGAGGAACACCGGGGAGCTGTTTTTT
clone_size: .; j_call: TRBJ2-1; d_call: TRBD2; v_call: TRBV27; cdr3_aa: CASSSLGLAGGMYNEQFF; cdr3_nt: TGTGCCAGCAGTTCCCTGGGACTAGCGGGGGGAATGTACAATGAGCAGTTCTTC
clone_size: .; j_call: TRBJ1-2; d_call: .; v_call: TRBV6-2/TRBV6-3; cdr3_aa: CASSRLRVDYGYTF; cdr3_nt: TGTGCCAGCAGTCGTCTCAGGGTGGACTATGGCTACACCTTC
clone_size: .; j_call: TRBJ2-7; d_call: TRBD1; v_call: TRBV20-1; cdr3_aa: CSASTGDQQYF; cdr3_nt: TGCAGTGCTAGCACAGGGGACCAGCAGTACTTC
clone_size: .; j_call: TRBJ1-1; d_call: .; v_call: TRBV24-1; cdr3_aa: CATSDPSEGAEAFF; cdr3_nt: TGTGCCACCAGTGACCCTAGTGAGGGCGCTGAAGCTTTCTTT
clone_size: .; j_call: TRBJ1-5; d_call: .; v_call: TRBV6-2/TRBV6-3; cdr3_aa: CASSYSSTQGNQPQHF; cdr3_nt: TGTGCCAGCAGTTACTCGAGTACGCAGGGCAATCAGCCCCAGCATTTT
clone_size: medium-sized; j_call: TRBJ1-2; d_call: TRBD1; v_call: TRBV7-3; cdr3_aa: CASINPPDRAEYYGYTF; cdr3_nt: TGTGCCAGCATCAACCCCCCCGACAGGGCGGAATACTATGGCTACACCTTC
clone_size: .; j_call: TRBJ2-5; d_call: TRBD2; v_call: TRBV9; cdr3_aa: CASSAGLAEETQYF; cdr3_nt: TGTGCCAGCAGCGCGGGACTAGCGGAAGAGACCCAGTACTTC
clone_size: .; j_call: TRBJ1-1; d_call: TRBD1; v_call: TRBV27; cdr3_aa: CASSPGQGGTEAFF; cdr3_nt: TGTGCCAGCAGTCCCGGACAGGGGGGGACTGAAGCTTTCTTT
clone_size: .; j_call: TRBJ2-3; d_call: .; v_call: TRBV5-1; cdr3_aa: CASSSSRGRRTDTQYF; cdr3_nt: TGCGCCAGCAGCTCGAGCCGGGGTCGGCGCACAGATACGCAGTATTTT
clone_size: .; j_call: TRBJ1-2; d_call: .; v_call: TRBV19; cdr3_aa: CASSRGPRGSYGYTF; cdr3_nt: TGTGCCAGTAGTAGGGGTCCCCGGGGGAGCTATGGCTACACCTTC
clone_size: .; j_call: TRBJ2-5; d_call: TRBD1; v_call: TRBV28; cdr3_aa: CASRPTGGRRQETQYF; cdr3_nt: TGTGCCAGCAGACCTACAGGGGGTAGAAGGCAAGAGACCCAGTACTTC
clone_size: once; j_call: TRBJ1-2; d_call: .; v_call: TRBV4-3; cdr3_aa: CASSQQGYGGYTF; cdr3_nt: TGCGCCAGCAGCCAGCAGGGTTATGGTGGCTACACCTTC
clone_size: .; j_call: TRBJ1-2; d_call: TRBD1; v_call: TRBV19; cdr3_aa: CASRKTGDNYGYTF; cdr3_nt: TGTGCCAGTAGAAAGACAGGGGATAACTATGGCTACACCTTC
clone_size: .; j_call: TRBJ2-1; d_call: TRBD2; v_call: TRBV19; cdr3_aa: CASGSAGGGYEQFF; cdr3_nt: TGTGCCAGTGGGTCCGCGGGAGGCGGGTATGAGCAGTTCTTC
clone_size: .; j_call: TRBJ2-3; d_call: TRBD1; v_call: TRBV27; cdr3_aa: CASAGTGWTDTQYF; cdr3_nt: TGTGCCAGCGCCGGGACAGGGTGGACAGATACGCAGTATTTT
clone_size: .; j_call: TRBJ2-7; d_call: .; v_call: TRBV5-1; cdr3_aa: CASSPEGARGYEQYF; cdr3_nt: TGCGCCAGCAGCCCCGAAGGAGCGCGCGGCTACGAGCAGTACTTC